The 30 T cell receptor beta chains reported below all come from one sample, sequenced in a study of blood T cell repertoires in COVID-19. The repertoire was sequenced with immunoSEQ multiplex PCR; TCRdb's copy has only in-frame clones and lacks some. The sample has about 270,000 clones; around 87% are singletons. Source material: PBMCs or T cells enriched from blood (not recorded which). These receptors all stem from a woman aged 18-30 years who had recovered from COVID-19.

The V gene is TRBV7-9, the J gene TRBJ2-2; 7 positions match TRBD1. CDR1 is SEHNR and CDR2 is FQNEAQ in the germline V gene (reference sequence). The V gene end was trimmed by 4 bases and the J gene end by 6 bases; junction bases not matched to a gene: 5. The length of the CDR3 is 14 residues. The CDR3 protein is CASSYLTGAGELFF. In DNA form, the CDR3 reads TGTGCCAGCAGCTATTTAACAGGGGCCGGGGAGCTGTTTTTT.

This clone was seen a single time. V and J are TRBV4-2 and TRBJ2-1; 8 nucleotides match TRBD1. CDR3 length: 16 amino acids. Germline loops: CDR1 LGHNA, CDR2 YNFKEQ. V was pared by 0 bases and J by 8 bases, with 9 bases of the junction left unmatched. DNA of the CDR3: TGTGCCAGCAGCCAAGATCCCCAGGGGGCGGGCGATGAGCAGTTCTTC. This codes for CASSQDPQGAGDEQFF.

The chain couples TRBV19 to TRBJ1-1; D remains unclear. Per germline, CDR1 LNHDA and CDR2 SQIVND (reference sequence). This CDR3 is 14 amino acids long. Trimming shortened V by 1 base and J by 2 bases, and 8 bases separated the two germline ends. The CDR3 is CASSIVGSNTEAFF. The CDR3 bases are TGTGCCAGTAGTATAGTAGGGAGCAACACTGAAGCTTTCTTT.

The J gene is TRBJ1-1, the V gene TRBV4-1; 7 bases match TRBD1. This CDR3 has 13 residues. The germline CDR1 and CDR2 sequences are MGHRA and YSYEKL. The trim removed 5 bases at V and 4 bases at J, leaving 4 bases unmatched. The CDR3 DNA sequence: TGCGCCAGCAGCTACCAGGGGGGCACTGAAGCTTTCTTT. It yields the protein CASSYQGGTEAFF.

The chain carries TRBV9 and TRBJ1-6; TRBD1 agrees at 8 bases. With V trimmed by 4 bases and J by 0 bases, 9 bases remained unmatched. Per the germline V gene, CDR1 is SGDLS and CDR2 is YYNGEE. The CDR3 spans 18 residues. The CDR3 protein is CASSSSGTGGSYNSPLHF. DNA of the CDR3: TGTGCCAGCAGCTCGAGCGGGACAGGAGGCTCCTATAATTCACCCCTCCACTTT.

This chain connects TRBV3-1 (or the pseudogene TRBV3-2) to TRBJ2-3, with a weak D call TRBD1 (5 bases). CDR3 length equals 12 residues. Germline values: CDR1 LGHDT, CDR2 YNNKEL (reference sequence). V was trimmed by 4 bases and J by 6 bases, leaving 8 bases between them. The DNA of the CDR3 is TGTGCCAGCAGCCTAGGGGCGGATACGCAGTATTTT. This translates into CASSLGADTQYF.

The chain combines TRBV5-1 with TRBJ1-1; 7 bases are a match to TRBD1. Germline V CDR1 and CDR2: SGHRS, YFSETQ. With V trimmed by 5 bases and J by 0 bases, 4 bases remained unmatched. The length of the CDR3 is 14 residues. DNA of the CDR3: TGCGCCAGCAGAGGGGGACAGATGAACACTGAAGCTTTCTTT. This encodes CASRGGQMNTEAFF.

The genes are TRBV19 and TRBJ2-7; 9 positions agree with TRBD1. After removal of 6 bases from V and 0 bases from J, the junction contained 6 bases not matched to a gene. This CDR3 region has 15 residues. Germline lookup yields CDR1 LNHDA and CDR2 SQIVND (reference sequence). The CDR3 DNA reads as TGTGCCAGTAGCCGGACAGGGGATTACTCCTACGAGCAGTACTTC. It yields the protein CASSRTGDYSYEQYF. Combining the CDR3 with reference TRBV19 and TRBJ2-7 gives the whole variable domain DGGITQSPKYLFRKEGQNVTLSCEQNLNHDAMYWYRQDPGQGLRLIYYSQIVNDFQKGDIAEGYSVSREKKESFPLTVTSAQKNPTAFYLCASSRTGDYSYEQYFGPGTRLTVT.

V usage is TRBV10-2 and J usage is TRBJ2-5; D perhaps matches TRBD2 (5 bases). V was shortened by 0 bases and J by 5 bases, with 7 bases between the two germline ends. This CDR3 has 13 residues. CDR1 is WSHSY and CDR2 is SAAADI in the germline V gene. CDR3 coding DNA: TGCGCCAGCAGTGAGTCCCCGGGGGAGACCCAGTACTTC. It specifies CASSESPGETQYF.

This clone was seen once. This rearrangement joins TRBV5-1 to TRBJ1-2, with 9 bases matching TRBD1. Trimming at V came to 3 bases and at J to 6 bases, leaving 9 bases not matched to a gene. CDR1 SGHRS and CDR2 YFSETQ come from the germline V gene. CDR3 length: 15 amino acids. The CDR3 loop reads CASSSIGTGPDGYTF. The CDR3 DNA is TGCGCCAGCAGCTCCATTGGGACAGGGCCTGATGGCTACACCTTC.

This rearrangement joins TRBV11-2 to TRBJ1-1; the D is unclear. V lost 5 bases and J 3 bases, leaving 13 bases between the germline ends. The germline CDR1 and CDR2 sequences are SGHAT and FQNNGV. The CDR3 is made up of 14 amino acids. The CDR3 nucleotides read TGTGCCAGCAGCGAAACCTCATCAGACACTGAAGCTTTCTTT. Protein product: CASSETSSDTEAFF.

This rearrangement joins TRBV5-5 to TRBJ1-2; 10 bases align to TRBD1. Germline loops: CDR1 SGHKS, CDR2 YYEKEE (reference sequence). The trim removed 3 bases at V and 6 bases at J, leaving 8 bases unmatched. CDR3 length: 15 residues. The CDR3 reads CASSYPGQGSNGYTF. For the CDR3, the DNA is TGTGCCAGCAGCTATCCGGGACAGGGGAGCAATGGCTACACCTTC.

V and J are TRBV30 and TRBJ1-2, with D possibly TRBD1 on 6 matching bases. Germline CDR1 is GTSNPN and CDR2 is SVGIG (reference sequence). The V end lost 2 bases, the J end lost 3 bases, and 22 bases lay between the germline ends. This CDR3 comprises 17 residues. The CDR3 nucleotides read TGTGCCTGGAGTCATGAAGGGGGAGCCGAATCCTACTATGGCTACACCTTC. Its protein is CAWSHEGGAESYYGYTF.

This rearrangement joins TRBV7-2 to TRBJ2-5, with 10 bases identical to TRBD1. Germline V gives CDR1 SGHTA, CDR2 FQGNSA. This CDR3 has 15 amino acids. V lost 5 bases and J lost 5; bases outside the gene matches: 8. The CDR3, as DNA: TGTGCCAGCAGCCGGCGGGGACAGGGGTTGGAGACCCAGTACTTC. It is translated as CASSRRGQGLETQYF.

This clone was seen a single time. The junction and the germline gene differ at one end; a read error may be behind it. The V and J genes are TRBV28 and TRBJ2-7, with D maybe TRBD1 (5 bases). The germline V gene encodes CDR1 MDHEN and CDR2 SYDVKM. CDR3 length: 17 amino acids. CDR3 amino acids: CASSSRLTATHSSEQYF. The CDR3 DNA sequence: TGTGCCAGCAGTTCACGGCTGACAGCGACCCACTCCTCCGAGCAGTACTTC.

The V call is TRBV5-4, the J call TRBJ2-3; D not certain. CDR1 and CDR2 from the germline V gene are SGHNT and YYREEE (reference sequence). The CDR3 has 15 residues. V was clipped by 0 bases and J by 0 bases, with 8 bases between them. Written as DNA, the CDR3 is TGTGCCAGCAGCTTGGTACAGTCTAGCACAGATACGCAGTATTTT. Translating it yields CASSLVQSSTDTQYF.

The chain is built from TRBV11-2 and TRBJ2-1, with a possible D match to TRBD1 (5 bases). The V end was cut by 7 bases, the J end by 9 bases, with 19 bases between. This CDR3 spans 14 amino acids. Germline V gene lookup returns CDR1 SGHAT and CDR2 FQNNGV. The chain's CDR3 is CASTTPRERTEQFF. CDR3 DNA: TGTGCCAGCACCACTCCCAGGGAACGGACTGAGCAGTTCTTC.

This chain uses TRBV9 with TRBJ2-2, with 13 positions matching TRBD2. After removal of 4 bases from V and 6 bases from J, the junction contained 12 bases not matched to a gene. Germline lookup yields CDR1 SGDLS and CDR2 YYNGEE. CDR3 length: 18 residues. DNA of the CDR3: TGTGCCAGCAGCACGGGACTAGCGGGGACCCCTGCGTCCGGGGAGCTGTTTTTT. This encodes CASSTGLAGTPASGELFF.

The J gene is TRBJ1-1, the V gene TRBV4-2; the D gene is possibly TRBD1 (6 bases). Germline lookup yields CDR1 LGHNA and CDR2 YNFKEQ. There are 18 residues in the CDR3. V lost 4 bases to trimming and J lost 0 bases, with 21 bases between them. CDR3 residues: CASSPRLPTGFLNTEAFF. The CDR3 DNA sequence: TGTGCCAGCAGCCCCCGACTACCGACAGGATTCCTGAACACTGAAGCTTTCTTT.

The CDR3 DNA is TGCAGCGTTGAAGATAGTAGGACAGGGAGATCCGCTGACTATGGCTACACCTTC. Translating it yields CSVEDSRTGRSADYGYTF. The chain combines TRBV29-1 with TRBJ1-2; TRBD1 matches at 8 bases. The CDR3 covers 18 residues. Germline CDR1 is SQVTM and CDR2 is ANQGSEA. The junction had 15 bases not matched to a gene; V was cut back by 0 bases and J by 3 bases.

The V and J genes are TRBV5-4 and TRBJ2-5; TRBD2 is a possible D gene (7 bases). V was trimmed by 1 base and J by 4 bases, leaving 14 bases between them. Germline loops: CDR1 SGHNT, CDR2 YYREEE (reference sequence). CDR3 length equals 15 residues. CDR3 amino acids: CASSLRAGEGETQYF. CDR3 DNA: TGTGCCAGCAGCTTGAGGGCAGGGGAGGGAGAGACCCAGTACTTC.

The rearrangement links TRBV18 to TRBJ1-2; no firm D call. Germline V CDR1 and CDR2: KGHSH, LQKENI. Trimming shortened V by 3 bases and J by 5 bases, and 13 bases separated the two germline ends. The length of the CDR3 is 14 residues. The CDR3 region has the DNA TGTGCCAGCTCACCCCCGACTGAGACTTATGGCTACACCTTC. Translation gives CASSPPTETYGYTF.

The chain is built from TRBV6-5 and TRBJ1-4, with TRBD1 as a possible D gene (6 bases). Germline loops: CDR1 MNHEY, CDR2 SVGAGI. The CDR3 runs 15 residues. V lost 6 bases and J lost 8, with 19 bases in between. CDR3 nucleotides: TGTGCCAGCAGCCCCGACAGGTTCCTTCGGGAAAAACTGTTTTTT. Protein product: CASSPDRFLREKLFF.

This clone is a singleton in its sample. The genes are TRBV3-1 (or the pseudogene TRBV3-2) and TRBJ2-7; D is perhaps TRBD1 (6 bases). The germline V gene encodes CDR1 LGHDT and CDR2 YNNKEL (reference sequence). The CDR3 is 16 amino acids. Trimming shortened V by 0 bases and J by 0 bases, and 12 bases separated the two germline ends. The CDR3 DNA follows: TGTGCCAGCAGCCAAGATGGGACACTGTTCTCCTACGAGCAGTACTTC. This gives the protein CASSQDGTLFSYEQYF.

The rearrangement joins TRBV3-1 (or the pseudogene TRBV3-2) to TRBJ1-1, with D possibly matching TRBD1 (6 bases). This CDR3 has 15 residues. The V gene lost 5 bases and the J gene lost 0 bases, with 13 bases spanning the gap. CDR1 LGHDT and CDR2 YNNKEL come from the germline V gene (reference sequence). Here the CDR3 DNA reads TGTGCCAGCAGCACCTCCGGGACACTGAACACTGAAGCTTTCTTT. Amino acid sequence: CASSTSGTLNTEAFF.

The genes are TRBV27 and TRBJ1-4; D is ambiguous. The CDR3 extends over 14 amino acids. The germline V gene has CDR1 MNHEY and CDR2 SMNVEV (reference sequence). Trimming removed 6 bases from V and 0 bases from J, with 8 bases in between. The CDR3 sequence: CASREVATNEKLFF. The DNA for the CDR3 is TGTGCCAGCAGGGAGGTTGCAACTAATGAAAAACTGTTTTTT.

V gene TRBV6-5 combines with J gene TRBJ1-3, with D tentatively TRBD1 (6 bases). CDR3 length: 13 amino acids. Trimming left V 5 bases short and J 2 bases short, with 7 bases between. Germline CDR1 MNHEY, CDR2 SVGAGI. The CDR3 DNA sequence: TGTGCCAGCAGTACAGGGACTGGAAACACCATATATTTT. Residues: CASSTGTGNTIYF.

The chain carries TRBV28 and TRBJ1-6; TRBD1 agrees at 10 bases. Trimming cost V 5 bases and J 8 bases; bases outside gene matches: 15. Germline V gene lookup returns CDR1 MDHEN and CDR2 SYDVKM. The length of the CDR3 is 18 residues. CDR3 in amino acids: CASSHYSGTGAFDSPLHF. Written as DNA, the CDR3 is TGTGCCAGCAGTCATTATTCCGGGACAGGGGCGTTTGATTCACCCCTCCACTTT.

The chain has TRBV7-2 and TRBJ2-3; TRBD2 agrees at 10 bases. This CDR3 comprises 18 residues. Trimming cost V 1 base and J 2 bases; bases outside gene matches: 9. The germline gives CDR1 SGHTA, CDR2 FQGNSA. This CDR3 reads CASSLGPAGGRDTDTQYF. The CDR3 nucleotides read TGTGCCAGCAGCTTAGGGCCAGCGGGGGGGCGGGACACAGATACGCAGTATTTT.

The rearrangement joins TRBV6-5 to TRBJ2-1, with TRBD2 as a possible D gene (6 bases). V lost 6 bases and J 7 bases, leaving 19 bases between the germline ends. Germline CDR1 reads MNHEY; CDR2 reads SVGAGI. This CDR3 spans 15 amino acids. The CDR3 nucleotides read TGTGCCAGCAGGAGCCGGGACTCCCGAGGGAATGAGCAGTTCTTC. Encoded protein: CASRSRDSRGNEQFF.